The next 11 T cell receptor beta chains were all read from a single sample in a study of blood T cell repertoires in COVID-19. Here immunoSEQ multiplex PCR was the method, and the copy in TCRdb shows in-frame clones only, minus some. The table lists approximately 400,000 clones, approximately 90% of them singletons. Sequenced sample: PBMCs or T cells enriched from blood (not recorded which). The receptors stem from a woman younger than 35 who had recovered from COVID-19.

This sequence joins TRBV3-1 (or the pseudogene TRBV3-2) and TRBJ1-1; TRBD1 aligns across 9 bases. This CDR3 contains 14 residues. Germline V lookup: CDR1 LGHDT, CDR2 YNNKEL (reference sequence). The trim removed 1 base at V and 7 bases at J, leaving 4 bases unmatched. The CDR3 here is CASSQVTGGVEAFF. The CDR3 DNA reads TGTGCCAGCAGCCAAGTTACAGGGGGCGTTGAAGCTTTCTTT.

The V and J genes are TRBV19 and TRBJ2-5; D might be TRBD2 (5 bases). CDR3 length: 14 amino acids. The V gene's germline CDR1 is LNHDA and CDR2 SQIVND (reference sequence). The V and J ends lost 2 bases and 4 bases respectively, with 11 bases between them. CDR3 DNA: TGTGCCAGTAGTATAAGGACTTCCAGAGAGACCCAGTACTTC. Its protein product is CASSIRTSRETQYF.

DNA of the CDR3: TGTGCCAGCAGCCCACAGGGGGTTGGGGAGACCCAGTACTTC. Residues: CASSPQGVGETQYF. The chain joins TRBV7-9 to TRBJ2-5; 8 nucleotides agree with TRBD1. The CDR3 totals 14 residues. Germline assignment: CDR1 SEHNR and CDR2 FQNEAQ (reference sequence). The junction had 7 bases not matched to a gene; V was cut back by 5 bases and J by 5 bases.

The chain carries TRBV4-2 and TRBJ2-3; possibly TRBD2 for D (6 bases). Germline assignment: CDR1 LGHNA and CDR2 YNFKEQ. The V end lost 1 base, the J end lost 3 bases, and 8 bases lay between the germline ends. There are 14 residues in the CDR3. In nucleotides, the CDR3 is TGTGCCAGCAGCCAAGTGGAGGGGACAGATACGCAGTATTTT. Translated: CASSQVEGTDTQYF.

The rearrangement uses TRBV7-9 and TRBJ2-5; TRBD1 matches 8 bases. CDR3 length equals 14 residues. Germline-derived CDR1 and CDR2 are SEHNR and FQNEAQ (reference sequence). V lost 7 bases and J lost 1; bases outside the gene matches: 5. CDR3 loop: CASTTDRVQETQYF. CDR3 nucleotides: TGTGCCAGCACAACGGACAGGGTCCAAGAGACCCAGTACTTC.

This sequence joins TRBV5-1 and TRBJ2-2; 8 bases fit TRBD1. Unmatched junction bases numbered 9, after V lost 4 bases and J lost 1 base. The CDR3 is 17 amino acids. Germline CDR1 is SGHRS and CDR2 is YFSETQ. Here the CDR3 reads CASSTLTGTGNTGELFF. As DNA, the CDR3 is TGCGCCAGCAGCACCCTTACCGGGACAGGGAACACCGGGGAGCTGTTTTTT.

The chain links TRBV3-1 (or the pseudogene TRBV3-2) to TRBJ1-6; D is perhaps TRBD1 (5 bases). Germline V lookup: CDR1 LGHDT, CDR2 YNNKEL (reference sequence). Trimming took off 5 bases at V and 8 bases at J, with 16 bases between the two ends. The CDR3 has 15 residues. The CDR3 spells CASSSLRQNHSPLHF. The CDR3 nucleotides are TGTGCCAGCAGCTCATTACGACAGAATCATTCACCCCTCCACTTT.

The chain is built from TRBV6-4 and TRBJ1-2; D remains ambiguous. This CDR3 has 13 residues. The germline CDR1 and CDR2 sequences are MRHNA and SNTAGT. Trimming took 6 bases from V and 6 from J, leaving 14 bases between them. CDR3: CASRVDNTHGYTF. CDR3 coding DNA: TGTGCCAGCAGGGTAGATAATACCCATGGCTACACCTTC.

The J gene is TRBJ2-7, the V gene TRBV6-5; maybe TRBD2 (5 bases). The CDR3 is 15 residues long. Germline lookup yields CDR1 MNHEY and CDR2 SVGAGI. Trimming removed 11 bases from V and 2 bases from J, with 22 bases in between. CDR3 nucleotides: TGTGCCGCAGCGGTGATAGTAACGGACCCCTACGAGCAGTACTTC. Its protein is CAAAVIVTDPYEQYF.

The chain is built from TRBV5-1 and TRBJ1-1, with D maybe TRBD1 (6 bases). Between the trimmed V and J ends, which lost 1 base and 6 bases, there was a span of 16 bases. This CDR3 is 15 amino acids long. Germline V lookup: CDR1 SGHRS, CDR2 YFSETQ. Written as DNA, the CDR3 is TGCGCCAGCAGCTTGACGCGGGGGCCAGCATCTGAAGCTTTCTTT. Its protein is CASSLTRGPASEAFF.

This clone came up a few times. The chain carries TRBV16 and TRBJ1-2, with 10 bases that match TRBD1. J lost 6 bases, V lost 1 base, and 2 bases had no gene match. Per the germline V gene, CDR1 is KGHSY and CDR2 is FQNENV. The CDR3 has 14 amino acids. CDR3 sequence: CASSQFGQGDGYTF. CDR3 nucleotide sequence: TGTGCCAGCAGCCAATTCGGACAGGGGGATGGCTACACCTTC.